This entry concerns a single TCR beta chain. Generated by immunoSEQ multiplex PCR, the TCRdb table keeps only in-frame clones and is missing some. The sample has some 320,000 clones, approximately 90% seen once. This sample stems from a study of blood T cell repertoires in COVID-19. CDR1 SGHVS and CDR2 FQNEAQ come from the germline V gene. The CDR3 contains 16 residues. Trimming removed 7 bases from V and 3 bases from J, with 22 bases in between. Membership in each cohort depended on participant-reported clinical history. The TCR sequence derives from a woman between 25 and 40 years old who had been exposed to COVID-19. The sequencing input was PBMCs or T cells enriched from blood (not recorded which). The chain joins TRBV7-8 to TRBJ2-7; D might be TRBD2 (6 bases). The CDR3 spells CASTLLDLPGVYEQYF. Here the CDR3 DNA reads TGTGCCAGCACCCTTCTGGACCTTCCGGGGGTCTACGAGCAGTACTTC.